The clone carrying this TCR beta chain was recorded a few times. Its antigen remains unknown. The sample comes from a study of PD-1 blockade in classical Hodgkin lymphoma. Study observations and caveats: Exclusion was the outcome for patients who began nivolumab under 1 year after ASCT. The study reported lower baseline TCR diversity in newly diagnosed patients than in healthy donors.

Every single patient, without exception, relapsed after autologous stem cell transplantation, and brentuximab vedotin exposure varied. Thawed PBMCs were subjected to magnetic negative selection, which yielded isolated CD8+ T cells. Sequenced by immunoSEQ multiplex PCR; TCRdb stores in-frame clones only, minus some. The sample holds around 7,500 clones, just over 85% seen once. The sample here was CD8+ T cells from blood, taken at baseline. The sequence was obtained from a human donor with classical Hodgkin lymphoma.

The CDR3 DNA is TGTGCCAGCCACGGCCCTGCAGATACGCAGTATTTT. Its protein product is CASHGPADTQYF. V gene TRBV28 combines with J gene TRBJ2-3, with D unresolved. This CDR3 has 12 amino acids. The V gene's germline CDR1 is MDHEN and CDR2 SYDVKM. Trimming shortened V by 8 bases and J by 4 bases, and 10 bases separated the two germline ends.